Following are 27 T cell receptor beta chains from one sample sequenced in a study of sequential checkpoint blockade in melanoma. The treatment was: randomized to nivolumab then ipilimumab (arm A) or the reverse (arm B). Data came from immunoSEQ multiplex PCR; TCRdb stores just in-frame clones and leaves some out. Among approximately 15,000 clones listed, approximately 80% were seen once. The source was CD8+ T cells sorted from blood (inferred from file names), collected from a patient given nivolumab and ipilimumab in sequence. Receptors originate from a human donor with melanoma.

V and J are TRBV5-1 and TRBJ2-5; no clear D. V was pared by 3 bases and J by 1 base, with 10 bases between. The length of the CDR3 is 14 residues. The germline V gene has CDR1 SGHRS and CDR2 YFSETQ. The CDR3 DNA sequence: TGCGCCAGCAGCTCGGGTGGATTCCAAGAGACCCAGTACTTC. It yields the protein CASSSGGFQETQYF.

For this clone: The junction shows a germline mismatch at one end, possibly a read error. The same CDR3 arises from other DNA sequences in this sample as well. The chain uses TRBV7-6 and TRBJ1-6, with a tentative D call TRBD1 (5 bases). The CDR3 sequence is 17 residues long. Germline V gene sequence: CDR1 SGHVS, CDR2 FNYEAQ. The CDR3 DNA follows: TGTGCCAGCAGCTTCAAGGCGGGGGTCTCCTATAATTCTCCCCTCCACTTT. Translating it yields CASSFKAGVSYNSPLHF.

This chain links TRBV4-1 with TRBJ2-7; TRBD2 matches at 13 bases. V lost 5 bases, J lost 5 bases, and 6 bases stayed unmatched. The CDR3 loop spans 15 amino acids. The germline V gene encodes CDR1 MGHRA and CDR2 YSYEKL. CDR3 sequence: CASSFRGLAGDEQYF. The CDR3 DNA sequence: TGCGCCAGCAGCTTTAGAGGACTAGCGGGAGACGAGCAGTACTTC.

This clone has a single count. This chain links TRBV10-3 with TRBJ2-7; 11 bases line up with TRBD1. V dropped 3 bases and J dropped 2; count of bases not matched to a gene: 6. The CDR3 sequence is 16 residues long. The germline gives CDR1 ENHRY, CDR2 SYGVKD. CDR3 region: CAISEPGQGGPYEQYF. As DNA, the CDR3 is TGTGCCATCAGTGAACCGGGACAGGGGGGACCCTACGAGCAGTACTTC.

The CDR3 sequence is CASRRTGAEEQYF. DNA for the CDR3: TGTGCCAGCAGACGGACAGGGGCTGAAGAGCAGTACTTC. The J gene is TRBJ2-7, the V gene TRBV2; 9 nucleotides align to TRBD1. CDR1 and CDR2 from the germline V gene are SNHLY and FYNNEI. The CDR3 length is 13 residues. The junction had 7 bases not matched to a gene; V was cut back by 6 bases and J by 7 bases.

This clone appeared a single time. The rearrangement uses TRBV4-2 and TRBJ2-2; tentative D call: TRBD1 (6 bases). The CDR3 runs 16 residues. Trimming stripped 0 bases from V and 6 bases from J, with 14 bases between. Germline CDR1 and CDR2: LGHNA and YNFKEQ. The CDR3 sequence: CASSQEVRGYSGELFF. The CDR3 DNA reads TGTGCCAGCAGCCAAGAAGTCAGGGGATACTCCGGGGAGCTGTTTTTT.

The chain carries TRBV9 and TRBJ2-5, with TRBD2 matching over 8 bases. From germline, CDR1 is SGDLS and CDR2 YYNGEE. This CDR3 comprises 15 residues. J gave up 2 bases and V 6 bases, and 9 bases lay outside the gene matches. The CDR3 here is CASTETSGYQETQYF. As DNA, the CDR3 is TGTGCCAGCACCGAAACTAGCGGATATCAAGAGACCCAGTACTTC.

This chain joins TRBV5-1 and TRBJ2-5; TRBD2 matches at 10 bases. From germline, CDR1 is SGHRS and CDR2 YFSETQ. The J segment lost 5 bases and the V segment lost 0 bases, leaving 10 bases of the junction unmatched. The CDR3 is 17 amino acids. CDR3 coding DNA: TGCGCCAGCAGCTTGGCCGGTAGAGGACTAGCGGACGAGACCCAGTACTTC. Translated, it gives CASSLAGRGLADETQYF.

This sequence joins TRBV5-6 and TRBJ1-2, with 10 positions matching TRBD1. CDR1 and CDR2 from the germline V gene are SGHDT and YYEEEE. The CDR3 covers 17 residues. V lost 4 bases to trimming and J lost 4 bases; unmatched junction nucleotides: 13. CDR3 nucleotide sequence: TGTGCCAGCAGCGCCCAGAGCGACAGGGGGCGAGGCTATGGCTACACCTTC. Protein sequence: CASSAQSDRGRGYGYTF.

There are a few counts of this clone. This rearrangement joins TRBV5-1 to TRBJ2-3, with a possible D match to TRBD1 (5 bases). The CDR3 sequence is 15 residues long. CDR1 and CDR2 from the germline V gene are SGHRS and YFSETQ. Trimming cost V 2 bases and J 0 bases, with 10 bases left between them. Here the CDR3 reads CASSFFRGSTDTQYF. DNA for the CDR3: TGCGCCAGCAGCTTCTTTAGGGGAAGCACAGATACGCAGTATTTT.

The chain combines TRBV5-1 with TRBJ1-2; D perhaps matches TRBD1 (6 bases). V lost 6 bases to trimming and J lost 4 bases, with 13 bases between them. Germline V gene data show CDR1 as SGHRS and CDR2 as YFSETQ. The length of the CDR3 is 13 residues. The CDR3 spells CASTQTGIYGYTF. The CDR3 bases are TGCGCCAGCACCCAAACAGGGATCTATGGCTACACCTTC.

V is TRBV9 and J is TRBJ1-1, with D maybe TRBD1 (5 bases). The germline V gene has CDR1 SGDLS and CDR2 YYNGEE. The germline V and J ends were trimmed by 3 bases and 6 bases, with 12 bases remaining between them. The CDR3 has 13 residues. CDR3 region: CASSAGGGPEAFF. The CDR3 region has the DNA TGTGCCAGCAGCGCCGGGGGGGGTCCTGAAGCTTTCTTT.

The rearrangement links TRBV29-1 to TRBJ1-2; D possibly corresponds to TRBD1 (6 bases). The germline V gene encodes CDR1 SQVTM and CDR2 ANQGSEA. CDR3 length: 12 amino acids. The chain's CDR3 is CTYQEGGYGYTF. For the CDR3, the DNA is TGCACCTATCAGGAAGGGGGCTATGGCTACACCTTC.

This chain connects TRBV11-2 to TRBJ2-1, with TRBD2 matching over 10 bases. Germline V gene lookup returns CDR1 SGHAT and CDR2 FQNNGV. Trimming took 5 bases from V and 8 from J; bases not matched to a gene: 9. The CDR3 sequence is 15 residues long. CDR3 in amino acids: CASSPPGLAWHEQFF. The CDR3 DNA follows: TGTGCCAGCAGCCCTCCGGGACTAGCGTGGCATGAGCAGTTCTTC.

The gene calls are TRBV6-5 and TRBJ2-2; tentative D call: TRBD2 (5 bases). Germline lookup yields CDR1 MNHEY and CDR2 SVGAGI. V was shortened by 0 bases and J by 7 bases, with 6 bases between the two germline ends. CDR3 length equals 13 residues. This chain's CDR3 is CASSYSAGGELFF. The CDR3 DNA follows: TGTGCCAGCAGTTACTCGGCGGGCGGGGAGCTGTTTTTT.

The gene calls are TRBV9 and TRBJ1-1; D perhaps matches TRBD1 (6 bases). V was shortened by 4 bases and J by 1 base, with 11 bases between the two germline ends. The germline V gene encodes CDR1 SGDLS and CDR2 YYNGEE. This CDR3 has 14 amino acids. The CDR3 sequence is CASSQTGSNTEAFF. CDR3 bases: TGTGCCAGCAGCCAGACAGGATCGAACACTGAAGCTTTCTTT. Supplemented by reference TRBV9 and TRBJ1-1, the full variable domain reads DSGVTQTPKHLITATGQRVTLRCSPRSGDLSVYWYQQSLDQGLQFLIQYYNGEERAKGNILERFSAQQFPDLHSELNLSSLELGDSALYFCASSQTGSNTEAFFGQGTRLTVV.

The chain combines TRBV2 with TRBJ2-7, with D maybe TRBD2 (5 bases). The CDR3 is 18 residues long. V shed 2 bases and J shed 4 bases, with 24 bases lying between them. Germline V gene data show CDR1 as SNHLY and CDR2 as FYNNEI. CDR3 sequence: CASSELSSAGSHYYEQYF. In nucleotides, the CDR3 is TGTGCCAGCAGTGAATTGAGTAGCGCAGGCTCCCACTATTACGAGCAGTACTTC.

In its sample, this clone was seen once. The rearrangement uses TRBV13 and TRBJ2-7, with D possibly being TRBD1 (5 bases). V lost 2 bases, J lost 2 bases, and 10 bases lay in between. The CDR3 sequence is 14 residues long. Germline V lookup: CDR1 PRHDT, CDR2 FYEKMQ (reference sequence). The CDR3 reads CASSLTTVTYEQYF. The CDR3 nucleotides are TGTGCCAGCAGCTTAACGACAGTAACCTACGAGCAGTACTTC.

This clone is a singleton in its sample. The chain links TRBV19 to TRBJ1-1; no clear D. Trimming took off 2 bases at V and 1 base at J, with 5 bases between the two ends. Germline V CDR1 and CDR2: LNHDA, SQIVND (reference sequence). The CDR3 length is 13 residues. CDR3 sequence reads: CASSISWNTEAFF. CDR3 coding DNA: TGTGCCAGTAGTATATCCTGGAACACTGAAGCTTTCTTT. The full variable domain, completed using reference TRBV19 and TRBJ1-1, is DGGITQSPKYLFRKEGQNVTLSCEQNLNHDAMYWYRQDPGQGLRLIYYSQIVNDFQKGDIAEGYSVSREKKESFPLTVTSAQKNPTAFYLCASSISWNTEAFFGQGTRLTVV.

This clone has just one count. V gene TRBV27 combines with J gene TRBJ2-7; perhaps TRBD1 as D (6 bases). CDR3 length: 11 residues. The germline V gene has CDR1 MNHEY and CDR2 SMNVEV (reference sequence). V was shortened by 5 bases and J by 6 bases, with 8 bases between the two germline ends. CDR3 coding DNA: TGTGCCAGCAGTCAGGGGAGCGAGCAGTACTTC. Translating gives CASSQGSEQYF.

This chain connects TRBV11-3 to TRBJ2-7, with 10 bases that match TRBD2. Losses at the gene ends were 3 bases for V and 0 bases for J; bases not matched to a gene: 2. Germline assignment: CDR1 SGHNT and CDR2 YENEEA. The CDR3 is 15 amino acids. The CDR3 DNA reads TGTGCCAGCAGCTTCGCTAGCGGGAGCTCCTACGAGCAGTACTTC. It specifies CASSFASGSSYEQYF.

The chain carries TRBV5-1 and TRBJ1-5; perhaps TRBD1 as D (6 bases). This CDR3 contains 15 residues. Trimming cost V 4 bases and J 1 base, with 12 bases left between them. Germline-derived CDR1 and CDR2 are SGHRS and YFSETQ. CDR3 sequence reads: CASSPDSWSNQPQHF. In DNA, the CDR3 is TGCGCCAGCAGCCCGGACAGCTGGAGCAATCAGCCCCAGCATTTT.

The chain couples TRBV5-1 to TRBJ2-4; a weak D match, TRBD1 (5 bases). V shed 4 bases and J shed 3 bases, with 11 bases lying between them. The CDR3 has 14 amino acids. From germline, CDR1 is SGHRS and CDR2 YFSETQ. DNA of the CDR3: TGCGCCAGCAGCGGATCCGGACACAAAAACATTCAGTACTTC. It yields the protein CASSGSGHKNIQYF.

This chain uses TRBV6-1 with TRBJ2-7; 10 bases fit TRBD2. CDR3 length: 15 amino acids. Germline CDR1 and CDR2: MNHNS and SASEGT. With V trimmed by 3 bases and J by 1 base, 3 bases remained unmatched. In nucleotides, the CDR3 is TGTGCCAGCAGTGACCGACTAGCGGGTTCCTACGAGCAGTACTTC. This gives the protein CASSDRLAGSYEQYF.

The genes are TRBV5-1 and TRBJ2-7; 9 nucleotides agree with TRBD1. The CDR3 covers 14 residues. Germline-derived CDR1 and CDR2 are SGHRS and YFSETQ. V was pared by 0 bases and J by 6 bases, with 4 bases of the junction left unmatched. CDR3 sequence (DNA): TGCGCCAGCAGCTTGGGGACAGGGGCGTTCGAGCAGTACTTC. Translation: CASSLGTGAFEQYF.

CDR3 sequence reads: CVIGVGNEQFF. The CDR3, as DNA: TGTGTAATAGGGGTCGGCAATGAGCAGTTCTTC. The rearrangement links TRBV27 to TRBJ2-1; maybe TRBD1 (5 bases). This CDR3 comprises 11 residues. Germline CDR1 is MNHEY and CDR2 is SMNVEV (reference sequence).

This clone was seen a few times. The same CDR3 also results from other DNA sequences found in this sample. V gene TRBV5-4 combines with J gene TRBJ2-7; 8 bases align to TRBD2. Looked up from germline, CDR1 is SGHNT and CDR2 is YYREEE (reference sequence). The ends lost 1 base at V and 1 base at J; junction bases unmatched: 1. The CDR3 consists of 14 residues. This chain's CDR3 is CASSLTSGSYEQYF. CDR3 sequence (DNA): TGTGCCAGCAGCTTGACTAGCGGATCCTACGAGCAGTACTTC.